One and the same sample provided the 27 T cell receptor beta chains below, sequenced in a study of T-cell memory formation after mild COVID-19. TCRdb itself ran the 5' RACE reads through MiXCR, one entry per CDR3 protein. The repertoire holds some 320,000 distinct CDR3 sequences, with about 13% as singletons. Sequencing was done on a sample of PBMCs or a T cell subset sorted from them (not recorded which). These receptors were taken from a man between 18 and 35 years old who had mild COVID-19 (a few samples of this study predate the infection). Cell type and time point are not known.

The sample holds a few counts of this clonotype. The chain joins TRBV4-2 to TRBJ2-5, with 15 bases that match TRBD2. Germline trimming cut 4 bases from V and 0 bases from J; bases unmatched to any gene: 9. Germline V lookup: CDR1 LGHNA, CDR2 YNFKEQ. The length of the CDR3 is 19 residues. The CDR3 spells CASSPMGLAGGGYQETQYF. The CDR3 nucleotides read TGTGCCAGCAGCCCGATGGGACTAGCGGGGGGCGGTTACCAAGAGACCCAGTACTTC.

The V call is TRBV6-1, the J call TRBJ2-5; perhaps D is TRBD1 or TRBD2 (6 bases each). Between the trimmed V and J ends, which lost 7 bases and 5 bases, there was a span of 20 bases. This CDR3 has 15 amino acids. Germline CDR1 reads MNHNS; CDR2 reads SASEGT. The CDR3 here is CASMDSRGAGETQYF. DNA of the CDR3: TGTGCCAGCATGGATTCAAGGGGGGCCGGGGAGACCCAGTACTTC.

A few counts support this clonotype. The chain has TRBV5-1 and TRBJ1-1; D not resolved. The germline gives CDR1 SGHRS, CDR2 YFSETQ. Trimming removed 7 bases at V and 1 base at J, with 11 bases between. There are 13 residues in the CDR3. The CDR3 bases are TGCGCCAGCTCCGCTGCGGGGAACACTGAAGCTTTCTTT. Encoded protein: CASSAAGNTEAFF.

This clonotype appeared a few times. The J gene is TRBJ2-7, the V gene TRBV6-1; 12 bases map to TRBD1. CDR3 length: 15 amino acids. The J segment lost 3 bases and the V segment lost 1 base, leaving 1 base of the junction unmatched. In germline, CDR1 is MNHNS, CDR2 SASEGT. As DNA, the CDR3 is TGTGCCAGCAGTGAAGGGGACAGGGGGCACTACGAGCAGTACGTC. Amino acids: CASSEGDRGHYEQYV.

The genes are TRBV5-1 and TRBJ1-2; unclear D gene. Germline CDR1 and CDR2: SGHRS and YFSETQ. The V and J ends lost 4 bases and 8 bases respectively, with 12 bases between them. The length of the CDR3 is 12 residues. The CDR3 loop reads CASSREDSGYTF. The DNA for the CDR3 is TGCGCCAGCAGCCGTGAAGACTCCGGCTACACCTTC.

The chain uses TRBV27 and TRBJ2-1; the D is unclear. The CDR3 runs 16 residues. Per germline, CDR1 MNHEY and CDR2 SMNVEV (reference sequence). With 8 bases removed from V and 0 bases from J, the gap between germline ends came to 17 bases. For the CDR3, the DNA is TGTGCCAGCTCCCCCTTAATTACGAGCTCCTACAATGAGCAGTTCTTC. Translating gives CASSPLITSSYNEQFF.

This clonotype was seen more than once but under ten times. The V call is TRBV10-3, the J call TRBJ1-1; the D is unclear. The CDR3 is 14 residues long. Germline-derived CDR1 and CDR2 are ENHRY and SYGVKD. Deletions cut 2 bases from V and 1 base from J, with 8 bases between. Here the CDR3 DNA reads TGTGCCATCAGTGAGGTTAGTTGGAACACTGAAGCTTTCTTT. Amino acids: CAISEVSWNTEAFF.

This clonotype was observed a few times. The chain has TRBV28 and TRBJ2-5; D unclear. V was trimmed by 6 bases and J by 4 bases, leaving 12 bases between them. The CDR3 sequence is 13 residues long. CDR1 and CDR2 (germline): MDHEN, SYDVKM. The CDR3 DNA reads TGTGCCAGCAGGGTCACCTTCCCAGAGACCCAGTACTTC. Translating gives CASRVTFPETQYF.

The CDR3 region has the DNA TGCGCCAGCAGCCATGGGGGGACAGGGACTAACTATGGCTACACCTTC. Residues: CASSHGGTGTNYGYTF. J is TRBJ1-2 and V is TRBV4-3, with 9 bases identical to TRBD1. Germline CDR1 and CDR2: LGHNA and YSLEER. The CDR3 extends over 16 amino acids. The J segment lost 0 bases and the V segment lost 3 bases, leaving 5 bases of the junction unmatched.

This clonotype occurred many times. The CDR3 loop is CASSLVDRVTDTQYF. The CDR3 DNA reads as TGCGCCAGCAGCTTGGTCGACAGGGTCACAGATACGCAGTATTTT. This rearrangement joins TRBV5-1 to TRBJ2-3; 7 nucleotides align to TRBD1. Germline assignment: CDR1 SGHRS and CDR2 YFSETQ. V lost 0 bases and J lost 2; bases outside the gene matches: 3. This CDR3 is 15 amino acids long.

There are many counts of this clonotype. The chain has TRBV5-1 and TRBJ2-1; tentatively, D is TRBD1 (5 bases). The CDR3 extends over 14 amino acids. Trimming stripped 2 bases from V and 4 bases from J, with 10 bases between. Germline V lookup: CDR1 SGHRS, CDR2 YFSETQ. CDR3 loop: CASSFEKGYNEQFF. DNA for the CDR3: TGCGCCAGCAGCTTTGAGAAGGGGTACAATGAGCAGTTCTTC.

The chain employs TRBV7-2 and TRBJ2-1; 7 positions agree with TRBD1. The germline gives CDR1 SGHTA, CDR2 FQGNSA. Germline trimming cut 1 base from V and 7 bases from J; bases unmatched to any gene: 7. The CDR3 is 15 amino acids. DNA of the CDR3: TGTGCCAGCAGCTTAGTATCGACAGGGAGAAATGAGCAGTTCTTC. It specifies CASSLVSTGRNEQFF.

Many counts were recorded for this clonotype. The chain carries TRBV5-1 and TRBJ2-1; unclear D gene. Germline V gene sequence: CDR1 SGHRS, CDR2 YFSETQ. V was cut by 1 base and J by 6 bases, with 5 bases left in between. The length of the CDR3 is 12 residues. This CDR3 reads CASSLWANEQFF. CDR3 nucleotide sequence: TGCGCCAGCAGCTTGTGGGCCAATGAGCAGTTCTTC. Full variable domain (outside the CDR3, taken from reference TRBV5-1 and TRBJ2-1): KAGVTQTPRYLIKTRGQQVTLSCSPISGHRSVSWYQQTPGQGLQFLFEYFSETQRNKGNFPGRFSGRQFSNSRSEMNVSTLELGDSALYLCASSLWANEQFFGPGTRLTVL.

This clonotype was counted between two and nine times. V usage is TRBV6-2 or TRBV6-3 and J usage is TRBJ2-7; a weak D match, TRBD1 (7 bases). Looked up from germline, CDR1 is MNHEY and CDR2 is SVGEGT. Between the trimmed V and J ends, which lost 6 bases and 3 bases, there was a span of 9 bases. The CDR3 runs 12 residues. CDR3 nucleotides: TGTGCCAGCAGGCGGGACAGCTACGAGCAGTACGTC. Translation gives CASRRDSYEQYV.

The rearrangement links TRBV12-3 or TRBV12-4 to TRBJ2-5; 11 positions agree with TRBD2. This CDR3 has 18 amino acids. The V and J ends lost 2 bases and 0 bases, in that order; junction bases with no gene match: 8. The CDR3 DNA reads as TGTGCCAGCAGTTTATCGGTTAGCGGGGGGGCGTACCAAGAGACCCAGTACTTC. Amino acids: CASSLSVSGGAYQETQYF.

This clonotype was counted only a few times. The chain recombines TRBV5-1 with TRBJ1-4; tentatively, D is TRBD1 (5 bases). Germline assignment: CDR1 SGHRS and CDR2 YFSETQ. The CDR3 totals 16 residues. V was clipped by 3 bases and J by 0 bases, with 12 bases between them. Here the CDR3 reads CASSYGHAATNEKLFF. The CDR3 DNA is TGCGCCAGCAGCTACGGACACGCAGCAACTAATGAAAAACTGTTTTTT.

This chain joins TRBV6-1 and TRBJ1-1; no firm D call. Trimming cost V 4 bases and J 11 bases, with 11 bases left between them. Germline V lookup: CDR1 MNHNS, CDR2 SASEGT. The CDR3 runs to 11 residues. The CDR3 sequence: CASSGSLGAFF. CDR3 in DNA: TGTGCCAGCAGTGGCAGCCTCGGGGCTTTCTTT.

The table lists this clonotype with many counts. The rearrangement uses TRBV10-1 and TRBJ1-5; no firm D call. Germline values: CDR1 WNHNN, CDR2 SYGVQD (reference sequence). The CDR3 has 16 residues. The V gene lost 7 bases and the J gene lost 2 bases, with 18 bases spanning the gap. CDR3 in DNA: TGCGCCAGCAATTCGAGGCCCCCCGAAGGCAATCAGCCCCAGCATTTT. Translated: CASNSRPPEGNQPQHF.

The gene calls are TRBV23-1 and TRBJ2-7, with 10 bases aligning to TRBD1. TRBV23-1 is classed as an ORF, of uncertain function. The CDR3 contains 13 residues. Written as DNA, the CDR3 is TGCGCCAGCAGTCATTCCCGTGACAGGGGGCAAAGCGTC. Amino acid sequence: CASSHSRDRGQSV.

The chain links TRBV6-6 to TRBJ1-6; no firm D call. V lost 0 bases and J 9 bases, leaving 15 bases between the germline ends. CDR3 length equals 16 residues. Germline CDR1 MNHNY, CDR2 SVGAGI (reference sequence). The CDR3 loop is CASSYSDLGRSSPLHF. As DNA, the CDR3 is TGTGCCAGCAGTTACTCCGACCTTGGACGGAGTTCACCCCTCCACTTT.

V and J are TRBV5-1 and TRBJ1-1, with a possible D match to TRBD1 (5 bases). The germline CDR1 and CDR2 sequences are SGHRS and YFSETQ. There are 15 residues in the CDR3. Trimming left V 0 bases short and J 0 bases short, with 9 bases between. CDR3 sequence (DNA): TGCGCCAGCAGCTTGGAAGGGGTCTTGAACACTGAAGCTTTCTTT. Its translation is CASSLEGVLNTEAFF.

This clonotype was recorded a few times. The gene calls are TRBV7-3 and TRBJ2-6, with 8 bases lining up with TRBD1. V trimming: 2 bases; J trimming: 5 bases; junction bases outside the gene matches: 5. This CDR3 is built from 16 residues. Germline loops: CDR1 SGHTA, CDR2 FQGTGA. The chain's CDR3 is CASSLLPGGRANVLTF. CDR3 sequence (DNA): TGTGCCAGCAGCTTACTCCCAGGGGGCCGGGCCAACGTCCTGACTTTC.

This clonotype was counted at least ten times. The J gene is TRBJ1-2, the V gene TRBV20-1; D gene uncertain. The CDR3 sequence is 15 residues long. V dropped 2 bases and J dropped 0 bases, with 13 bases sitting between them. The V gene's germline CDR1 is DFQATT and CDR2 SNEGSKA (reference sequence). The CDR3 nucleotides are TGCAGTGCTAGAAGCCCCTGGAGCGCTAACTATGGCTACACCTTC. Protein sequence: CSARSPWSANYGYTF.

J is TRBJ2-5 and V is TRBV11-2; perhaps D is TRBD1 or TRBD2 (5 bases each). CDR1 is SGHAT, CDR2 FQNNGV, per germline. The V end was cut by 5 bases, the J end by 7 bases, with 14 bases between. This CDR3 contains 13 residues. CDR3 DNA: TGTGCCAGCAGCGCCGAGGGGTGGGGGACCCAGTACTTC. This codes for CASSAEGWGTQYF.

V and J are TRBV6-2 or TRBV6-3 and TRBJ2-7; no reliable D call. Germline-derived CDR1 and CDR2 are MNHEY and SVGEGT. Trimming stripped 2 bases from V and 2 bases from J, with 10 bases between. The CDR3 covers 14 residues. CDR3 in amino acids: CASSYDAQPYEQYF. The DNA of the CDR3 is TGTGCCAGCAGTTACGATGCACAGCCCTACGAGCAGTACTTC.

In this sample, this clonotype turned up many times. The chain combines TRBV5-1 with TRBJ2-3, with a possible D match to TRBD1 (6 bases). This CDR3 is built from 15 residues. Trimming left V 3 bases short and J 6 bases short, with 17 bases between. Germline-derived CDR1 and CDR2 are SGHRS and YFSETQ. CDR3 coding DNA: TGCGCCAGCAGCTCCCAAACGGACAGAGCCGATACGCAGTATTTT. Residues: CASSSQTDRADTQYF.

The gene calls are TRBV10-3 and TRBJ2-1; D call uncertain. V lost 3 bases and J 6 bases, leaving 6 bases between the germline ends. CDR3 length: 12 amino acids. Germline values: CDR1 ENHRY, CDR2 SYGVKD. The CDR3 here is CAISESVNEQFF. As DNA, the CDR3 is TGTGCCATCAGTGAATCTGTCAATGAGCAGTTCTTC.